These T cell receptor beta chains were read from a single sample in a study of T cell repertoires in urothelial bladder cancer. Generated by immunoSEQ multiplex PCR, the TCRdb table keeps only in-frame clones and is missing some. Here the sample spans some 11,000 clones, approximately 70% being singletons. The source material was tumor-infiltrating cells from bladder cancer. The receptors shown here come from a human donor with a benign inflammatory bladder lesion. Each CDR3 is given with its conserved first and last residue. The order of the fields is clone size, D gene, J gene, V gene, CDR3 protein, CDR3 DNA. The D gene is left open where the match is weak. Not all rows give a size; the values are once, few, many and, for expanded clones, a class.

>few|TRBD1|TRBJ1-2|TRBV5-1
CASSRAGQGYGYTF
TGCGCCAGCAGCCGCGCGGGACAGGGCTATGGCTACACCTTC
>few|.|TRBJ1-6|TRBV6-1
CASSGVDRTRDSPLHF
TGTGCCAGCAGTGGGGTCGACAGGACGAGGGATTCACCCCTCCACTTT
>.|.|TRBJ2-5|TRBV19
CASSNGGSQETQYF
TGTGCCAGTAGTAACGGGGGTTCTCAAGAGACCCAGTACTTC
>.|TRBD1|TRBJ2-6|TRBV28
CASTLQGAGANVLTF
TGTGCCAGCACCCTACAGGGGGCTGGGGCCAACGTCCTGACTTTC
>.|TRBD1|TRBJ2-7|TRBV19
CASTWDRDRLHEQYF
TGTGCCAGTACTTGGGATCGGGACAGGCTCCACGAGCAGTACTTC
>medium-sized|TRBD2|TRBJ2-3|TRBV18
CASSLYSGGITDTQYF
TGTGCCAGCTCACTATACAGCGGGGGGATCACAGATACGCAGTATTTT
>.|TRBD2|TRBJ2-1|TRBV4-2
CASSQEGGGAEQFF
TGTGCCAGCAGCCAAGAGGGCGGGGGGGCCGAGCAGTTCTTC
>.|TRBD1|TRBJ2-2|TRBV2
CASSGQGFRTGELFF
TGTGCCAGCAGTGGACAGGGGTTCAGAACCGGGGAGCTGTTTTTT
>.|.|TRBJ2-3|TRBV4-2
CASSQVSTSPDTQYF
TGTGCCAGCAGCCAAGTCTCGACCTCACCAGATACGCAGTATTTT
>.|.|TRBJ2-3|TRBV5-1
CASSWAGTSTDTQYF
TGCGCCAGCAGCTGGGCCGGGACTAGCACAGATACGCAGTATTTT
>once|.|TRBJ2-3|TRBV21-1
CASSKAGVPPEDTQYF
TGTGCCAGCAGCAAAGCAGGGGTCCCCCCGGAAGATACGCAGTATTTT
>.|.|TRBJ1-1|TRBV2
CASSDLRDSTEAFF
TGTGCCAGCAGTGACCTCCGAGATAGCACTGAAGCTTTCTTT
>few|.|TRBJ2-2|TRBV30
CAWTTANTGELFF
TGTGCCTGGACGACCGCGAACACCGGGGAGCTGTTTTTT
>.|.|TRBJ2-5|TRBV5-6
CASSSAISGFQETQYF
TGTGCCAGCAGCTCCGCTATAAGCGGGTTCCAAGAGACCCAGTACTTC
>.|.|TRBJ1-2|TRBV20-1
CSAPWRDGYTF
TGCAGTGCTCCCTGGCGGGATGGCTACACCTTC
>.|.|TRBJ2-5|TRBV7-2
CASSLQPYGETQYF
TGTGCCAGCAGCTTACAGCCGTATGGTGAGACCCAGTACTTC
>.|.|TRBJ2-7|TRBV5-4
CASSIRGGYYEQYF
TGTGCCAGCAGCATCAGGGGTGGTTACTACGAGCAGTACTTC
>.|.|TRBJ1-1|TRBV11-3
CASSWGNTEAFF
TGTGCCAGCAGCTGGGGGAACACTGAAGCTTTCTTT
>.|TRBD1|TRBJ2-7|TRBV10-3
CAISGGTGDYEQYF
TGTGCCATCAGCGGCGGGACAGGCGACTACGAGCAGTACTTC
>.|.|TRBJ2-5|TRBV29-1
CSVARGGWRETQYF
TGCAGCGTTGCCCGGGGCGGATGGAGGGAGACCCAGTACTTC
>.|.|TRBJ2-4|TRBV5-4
CASSSVGGVKNIQYF
TGTGCCAGCAGCTCGGTCGGGGGTGTCAAAAACATTCAGTACTTC
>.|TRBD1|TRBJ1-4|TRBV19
CASSIDRGPDEKLFF
TGTGCCAGTAGTATAGACAGGGGGCCGGATGAAAAACTGTTTTTT
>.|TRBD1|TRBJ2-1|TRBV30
CAWRAGTGGSRAQFF
TGTGCCTGGAGGGCAGGGACAGGGGGATCTAGGGCGCAGTTCTTC
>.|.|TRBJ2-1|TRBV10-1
CASSESWGRDNEQFF
TGCGCCAGCAGTGAGTCGTGGGGCCGGGACAATGAGCAGTTCTTC
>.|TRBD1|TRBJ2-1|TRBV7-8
CASRGGQGITYNEQFF
TGTGCCAGCAGGGGCGGACAGGGAATCACCTACAATGAGCAGTTCTTC
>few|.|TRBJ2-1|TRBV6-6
CASSYSGGEQFF
TGTGCCAGCAGTTACTCAGGCGGCGAGCAGTTCTTC
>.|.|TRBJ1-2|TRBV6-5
CASRPAVPEDYGYTF
TGTGCCAGCAGACCAGCGGTCCCCGAGGACTATGGCTACACCTTC
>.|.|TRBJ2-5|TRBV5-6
CASSYAGPGTETQYF
TGTGCCAGCAGCTACGCTGGCCCAGGGACGGAGACCCAGTACTTC
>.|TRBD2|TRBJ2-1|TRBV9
CASSGTSGGAKNEQFF
TGTGCCAGCAGCGGGACTAGCGGGGGGGCGAAGAATGAGCAGTTCTTC
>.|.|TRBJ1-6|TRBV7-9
CASSLGGQNSPLHF
TGTGCCAGCAGCTTAGGCGGTCAAAATTCACCCCTCCACTTT
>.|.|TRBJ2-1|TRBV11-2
CASSLEGGPHNEQFF
TGTGCCAGCAGCCTAGAAGGGGGACCCCACAATGAGCAGTTCTTC
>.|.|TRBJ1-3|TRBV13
CASSFVSGNTIYF
TGTGCCAGCAGCTTCGTCTCTGGAAACACCATATATTTT
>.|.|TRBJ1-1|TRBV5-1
CASSWAQLGTEAFF
TGCGCCAGCAGCTGGGCACAATTGGGGACTGAAGCTTTCTTT
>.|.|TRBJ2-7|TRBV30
CAWSSLRGRAQYF
TGTGCCTGGAGTTCGCTTCGTGGGCGAGCGCAGTACTTC
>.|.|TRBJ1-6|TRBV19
CASSIDLAGVTPLHF
TGTGCCAGTAGTATAGATCTGGCAGGGGTTACACCCCTCCACTTT
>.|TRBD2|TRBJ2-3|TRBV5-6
CASSFGTSRDTQYF
TGTGCCAGCAGCTTCGGGACTAGTAGAGATACGCAGTATTTT
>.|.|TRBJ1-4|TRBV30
CAWSRGAGGFSEKLFF
TGTGCCTGGAGTCGCGGGGCGGGGGGGTTTAGTGAAAAACTGTTTTTT
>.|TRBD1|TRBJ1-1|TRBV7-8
CASSLERQGTEAFF
TGTGCCAGCAGCTTAGAACGACAGGGCACTGAAGCTTTCTTT
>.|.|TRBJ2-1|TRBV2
CASRPFLGGVIYNEQFF
TGTGCCAGCAGACCGTTCCTTGGCGGGGTTATTTACAATGAGCAGTTCTTC
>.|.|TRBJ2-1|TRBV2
CASSSPLAGFYNEQFF
TGTGCCAGCAGCTCCCCTCTGGCGGGGTTCTACAATGAGCAGTTCTTC
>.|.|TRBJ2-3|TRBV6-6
CASSTDTQYF
TGTGCCAGCAGCACAGATACGCAGTATTTT
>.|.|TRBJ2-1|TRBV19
CASSRETGSYNEQFF
TGTGCCAGTAGTAGAGAGACAGGCAGCTACAATGAGCAGTTCTTC
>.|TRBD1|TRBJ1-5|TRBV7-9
CASSLWRGTGSNQPQHF
TGTGCCAGCAGCTTGTGGCGGGGGACAGGGAGCAATCAGCCCCAGCATTTT
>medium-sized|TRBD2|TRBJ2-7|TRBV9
CASSASGGNYEQYF
TGTGCCAGCAGCGCAAGCGGGGGGAACTACGAGCAGTACTTC
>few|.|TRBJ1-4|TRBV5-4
CASSVGTAEKLFF
TGTGCCAGCAGCGTTGGGACGGCCGAAAAACTGTTTTTT